This T cell receptor (beta chain) is from a study of CD8 T cells in ankylosing spondylitis. Study conclusions and caveats: Ankylosing spondylitis blood appeared to carry a characteristic TCR beta motif of several highly homologous variants. Within matched ankylosing spondylitis synovial fluid, disease-linked clones were reportedly significantly enriched. Some motif variants were previously reported in reactive arthritis synovial fluid and blood. Disease-associated clonotypes exhibited CD8+ identity and were relatively infrequent in peripheral blood.

As regards this clonotype: The antigen remains undetermined.

Between the trimmed V and J ends, which lost 8 bases and 1 base, there was a span of 24 bases. The germline V gene encodes CDR1 PRHDT and CDR2 FYEKMQ (reference sequence). The CDR3 loop spans 18 amino acids. It was by quantitative 5'-RACE with molecular barcodes that TCR beta libraries were made. TCRdb redid the calling of the 5' RACE reads with MiXCR, one entry per CDR3 protein. The table records under 450,000 distinct CDR3 sequences, roughly 15% of them present only once. The sequencing sample was made of blood, either unsorted or a sorted T cell fraction (not recorded which). This clonotype was sampled from a male donor with ankylosing spondylitis. The rearrangement joins TRBV13 to TRBJ1-3; D uncertain. The CDR3 here is CASGSLVGLGRSGNTIYF. The DNA for the CDR3 is TGTGCCAGCGGCAGCTTAGTGGGTTTGGGGAGATCTGGAAACACCATATATTTT.